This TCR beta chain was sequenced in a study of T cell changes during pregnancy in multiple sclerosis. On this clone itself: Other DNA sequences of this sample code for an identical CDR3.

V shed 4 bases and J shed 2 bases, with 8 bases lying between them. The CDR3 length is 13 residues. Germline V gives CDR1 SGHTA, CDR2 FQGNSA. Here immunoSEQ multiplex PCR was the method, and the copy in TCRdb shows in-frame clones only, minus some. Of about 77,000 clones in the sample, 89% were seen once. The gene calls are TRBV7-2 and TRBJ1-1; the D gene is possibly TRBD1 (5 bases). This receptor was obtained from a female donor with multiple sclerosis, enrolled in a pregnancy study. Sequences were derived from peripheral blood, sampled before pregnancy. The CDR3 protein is CASSSQGNTEAFF. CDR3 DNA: TGTGCCAGCAGCTCCCAGGGTAACACTGAAGCTTTCTTT.